The 5 T cell receptor beta chains in this list originate from one sample, sequenced in a study of human T cells and chemical hapten exposure. As to time point: patch test 2, 6 weeks after DPC sensitization. Treatment given: therapeutic diphenylcyclopropenone sensitization with weekly scalp DPC. TCRdb called the RACE reads again in MiXCR, with one record for every CDR3 protein. This table holds about 81,000 distinct CDR3 sequences, around 9.6% found once. Sequenced here: whole blood, sampled in connection with sensitization to the hapten diphenylcyclopropenone (DPC). The origin of the receptors is a woman in her 30s with alopecia areata. Some clones in this sample may be carry-over from other donors' samples.

This clonotype has at least ten counts. CDR3 in amino acids: CASSQGTGGNTIYF. The CDR3 bases are TGTGCCAGCAGTCAGGGCACGGGAGGAAACACCATATATTTT. V and J are TRBV12-3 or TRBV12-4 and TRBJ1-3; D may be TRBD1 (5 bases). The CDR3 extends over 14 amino acids. The V gene lost 5 bases and the J gene lost 4 bases, with 12 bases spanning the gap.

This rearrangement joins TRBV4-3 to TRBJ1-2, with D tentatively TRBD1 (6 bases). From germline, CDR1 is LGHNA and CDR2 YSLEER. With 0 bases removed from V and 7 bases from J, the gap between germline ends came to 15 bases. This CDR3 has 15 amino acids. The CDR3 region has the DNA TGCGCCAGCAGCCAAGATCTTGCAGGGGTCTTTGGCTACACCTTC. As protein: CASSQDLAGVFGYTF.

The sample holds many counts of this clonotype. V usage is TRBV29-1 and J usage is TRBJ2-1; 9 bases are shared with TRBD1. The CDR3 consists of 13 residues. J lost 7 bases, V lost 2 bases, and 3 bases had no gene match. Germline values: CDR1 SQVTM, CDR2 ANQGSEA. CDR3 residues: CSVESQGANEQFF. CDR3 coding DNA: TGCAGCGTTGAATCACAGGGGGCGAATGAGCAGTTCTTC.

This chain joins TRBV6-2 or TRBV6-3 and TRBJ1-1; D not certain. V was cut by 6 bases and J by 1 base, with 0 bases left in between. The germline V gene encodes CDR1 MNHEY and CDR2 SVGEGT. This CDR3 has 10 amino acids. The CDR3 nucleotides read TGTGCCAGCAGGAACACTGAAGCTTTCTTT. It yields the protein CASRNTEAFF.

In this sample, this clonotype turned up many times. The chain carries TRBV12-3 or TRBV12-4 and TRBJ1-2; no clear D gene. Trimming stripped 2 bases from V and 8 bases from J, with 9 bases between. This CDR3 has 12 amino acids. The CDR3 spells CASSLLGSGYTF. As DNA, the CDR3 is TGTGCCAGCAGTTTATTGGGATCAGGCTACACCTTC.